Below are 21 T cell receptor beta chains sequenced from a single sample in a study of cytomegalovirus exposure and HLA in healthy donors. The PCR had 60 Vbeta and 13 Jbeta primers. The data were produced by immunoSEQ multiplex PCR, yet TCRdb's version contains in-frame clones alone and is incomplete. The repertoire shows about 140,000 clones; the top ten hold 0.96%. The sample taken for sequencing was PBMCs. The receptors were sampled from a male donor in good health and CMV-seronegative.

V is TRBV28 and J is TRBJ1-2; D is perhaps TRBD1 (6 bases). V gave up 3 bases and J gave up 8 bases, with 22 bases separating them. The CDR3 is 16 residues long. Germline CDR1 and CDR2: MDHEN and SYDVKM. CDR3 sequence: CASSLVDWGRGEGYTF. The DNA for the CDR3 is TGTGCCAGCAGTTTGGTGGATTGGGGCAGGGGAGAAGGCTACACCTTC.

The chain joins TRBV9 to TRBJ2-1, with D possibly being TRBD1 (5 bases). The CDR3 runs 10 residues. Germline V gene lookup returns CDR1 SGDLS and CDR2 YYNGEE. V lost 5 bases to trimming and J lost 10 bases, with 7 bases between them. In nucleotides, the CDR3 is TGTGCCAGCAGTGGGGCGGAGCAGTTCTTC. This encodes CASSGAEQFF. Full variable domain (remainder filled in from reference TRBV9 and TRBJ2-1): DSGVTQTPKHLITATGQRVTLRCSPRSGDLSVYWYQQSLDQGLQFLIQYYNGEERAKGNILERFSAQQFPDLHSELNLSSLELGDSALYFCASSGAEQFFGPGTRLTVL.

The rearrangement links TRBV2 to TRBJ1-5; 9 bases are shared with TRBD1. Germline CDR1 and CDR2: SNHLY and FYNNEI. The V segment lost 7 bases and the J segment 1 base; nucleotides outside the gene matches: 5. CDR3 length: 15 amino acids. The CDR3 loop reads CASTPTGGSNQPQHF. As DNA, the CDR3 is TGTGCCAGCACCCCGACAGGGGGAAGCAATCAGCCCCAGCATTTT.

The CDR3 loop is CASSTGQGGTGELFF. CDR3 bases: TGTGCCAGCAGCACGGGACAGGGTGGGACCGGGGAGCTGTTTTTT. The genes are TRBV7-2 and TRBJ2-2, with 9 bases aligning to TRBD1. From germline, CDR1 is SGHTA and CDR2 FQGNSA. V lost 5 bases and J lost 5; bases outside the gene matches: 6. This CDR3 has 15 amino acids.

V gene TRBV4-2 combines with J gene TRBJ2-3; 8 bases agree with TRBD1. J was trimmed by 0 bases and V by 6 bases; bases with no gene match: 8. Germline loops: CDR1 LGHNA, CDR2 YNFKEQ. CDR3 length: 16 residues. CDR3 sequence (DNA): TGTGCCAGCAGACACGGAACAGGGGGAAGCACAGATACGCAGTATTTT. It codes for CASRHGTGGSTDTQYF.

The rearrangement links TRBV28 to TRBJ1-5; a weak D match, TRBD1 (5 bases). The CDR3 is 15 amino acids. V lost 7 bases, J lost 0 bases, and 13 bases lay in between. Germline V gene lookup returns CDR1 MDHEN and CDR2 SYDVKM. For the CDR3, the DNA is TGTGCCAGCAATACCGGGGGGTATAGCAATCAGCCCCAGCATTTT. This encodes CASNTGGYSNQPQHF.

The genes are TRBV30 and TRBJ2-1; a weak D match, TRBD1 (6 bases). The CDR3 runs to 14 residues. V lost 3 bases, J lost 8 bases, and 17 bases lay in between. Germline V gives CDR1 GTSNPN, CDR2 SVGIG (reference sequence). CDR3 bases: TGTGCCTGGAGAGAAATTACAGGGTTGGATGAGCAGTTCTTC. Translation: CAWREITGLDEQFF.

The chain joins TRBV27 to TRBJ2-5; no firm D call. Trimming removed 5 bases from V and 2 bases from J, with 15 bases in between. The germline V gene has CDR1 MNHEY and CDR2 SMNVEV (reference sequence). The CDR3 sequence is 15 residues long. CDR3 amino acids: CASSGRRQKQETQYF. Written as DNA, the CDR3 is TGTGCCAGCAGTGGTCGGCGGCAGAAGCAAGAGACCCAGTACTTC.

The V gene is TRBV6-5, the J gene TRBJ2-5; the match to TRBD1 covers 7 bases. The CDR3 runs 15 residues. J gave up 2 bases and V 5 bases, and 8 bases lay outside the gene matches. Germline V gives CDR1 MNHEY, CDR2 SVGAGI. CDR3 region: CASSKRDSQQETQYF. The CDR3 DNA is TGTGCCAGCAGTAAAAGGGACAGCCAACAAGAGACCCAGTACTTC.

This chain joins TRBV5-4 and TRBJ1-1, with TRBD1 matching 8 bases. J lost 5 bases, V lost 4 bases, and 10 bases had no gene match. The CDR3 consists of 15 residues. Germline CDR1 reads SGHNT; CDR2 reads YYREEE (reference sequence). The CDR3 reads CASSPFGQGQTEAFF. For the CDR3, the DNA is TGTGCCAGCAGCCCCTTCGGACAGGGTCAGACTGAAGCTTTCTTT.

This clone is labeled medium-sized based on frequency. V is TRBV7-3 and J is TRBJ1-2; no firm D call. The CDR3 extends over 14 amino acids. Germline lookup yields CDR1 SGHTA and CDR2 FQGTGA. Trimming took off 2 bases at V and 4 bases at J, with 11 bases between the two ends. For the CDR3, the DNA is TGTGCCAGCAGCTTAGGAGGCTCGGGCTATGGCTACACCTTC. Amino acid sequence: CASSLGGSGYGYTF.

The chain couples TRBV29-1 to TRBJ1-2; tentative D call: TRBD1 (6 bases). The CDR3 contains 11 residues. V was cut by 6 bases and J by 7 bases, with 12 bases left in between. Germline CDR1 reads SQVTM; CDR2 reads ANQGSEA. The CDR3 is CSVGTGFGYTF. CDR3 DNA sequence: TGCAGCGTCGGAACAGGGTTTGGCTACACCTTC.

The V call is TRBV20-1, the J call TRBJ2-5; D may be TRBD1 (6 bases). V was shortened by 6 bases and J by 4 bases, with 9 bases between the two germline ends. Germline V gene sequence: CDR1 DFQATT, CDR2 SNEGSKA (reference sequence). The CDR3 runs 11 residues. CDR3 coding DNA: TGCAGTGCGCCACAGGGAGAGACCCAGTACTTC. Translating gives CSAPQGETQYF.

The CDR3 here is CASSRQGTEAFF. CDR3 in DNA: TGTGCCAGCAGCAGACAGGGGACTGAAGCTTTCTTT. The rearrangement joins TRBV6-5 to TRBJ1-1; 8 positions match TRBD1. CDR1 MNHEY and CDR2 SVGAGI come from the germline V gene. V was pared by 6 bases and J by 5 bases, with 2 bases of the junction left unmatched. The CDR3 extends over 12 amino acids.

The CDR3 coding sequence is TGTGCCAGCAGTAAGCTAGCGGGGGCGAACAATGAGCAGTTCTTC. This translates into CASSKLAGANNEQFF. This chain links TRBV25-1 with TRBJ2-1; 10 nucleotides line up with TRBD2. The CDR3 consists of 15 residues. CDR1 is MGHDK, CDR2 SYGVNS, per germline. Trimming took 5 bases from V and 5 from J; bases not matched to a gene: 6.

The gene calls are TRBV19 and TRBJ2-7, with D perhaps matching TRBD1 (6 bases). CDR1 and CDR2 from the germline V gene are LNHDA and SQIVND (reference sequence). V was pared by 3 bases and J by 0 bases, with 12 bases between. The CDR3 sequence is 15 residues long. This CDR3 is CASSMPGEFSYEQYF. DNA of the CDR3: TGTGCCAGTAGTATGCCAGGGGAATTCTCCTACGAGCAGTACTTC.

The chain employs TRBV30 and TRBJ2-3, with 8 positions matching TRBD2. V was pared by 7 bases and J by 6 bases, with 9 bases of the junction left unmatched. Germline-derived CDR1 and CDR2 are GTSNPN and SVGIG (reference sequence). The CDR3 contains 13 residues. CDR3 DNA sequence: TGTGCCTCGGGGGGGATTTTGGCGGATACGCAGTATTTT. Its protein is CASGGILADTQYF.

The J gene is TRBJ1-1, the V gene TRBV7-9; D is possibly TRBD1 (5 bases). CDR3 length: 14 amino acids. V gave up 6 bases and J gave up 0 bases, with 11 bases separating them. The germline CDR1 and CDR2 sequences are SEHNR and FQNEAQ (reference sequence). The CDR3 is CASSSGLLNTEAFF. In DNA form, the CDR3 reads TGTGCCAGCAGTTCAGGGCTGCTGAACACTGAAGCTTTCTTT.

The chain recombines TRBV6-5 with TRBJ1-1; possibly TRBD1 for D (6 bases). Looked up from germline, CDR1 is MNHEY and CDR2 is SVGAGI. V was cut by 0 bases and J by 1 base, with 9 bases left in between. This CDR3 spans 15 amino acids. The chain's CDR3 is CASSYSTRGNTEAFF. The CDR3 DNA reads TGTGCCAGCAGTTACTCGACCAGGGGGAACACTGAAGCTTTCTTT.

This chain joins TRBV27 and TRBJ2-7; 14 bases match TRBD2. With V trimmed by 2 bases and J by 6 bases, 6 bases remained unmatched. This CDR3 region has 16 residues. Germline V gene sequence: CDR1 MNHEY, CDR2 SMNVEV (reference sequence). The CDR3 loop is CASSLLPGLAGVEQYF. CDR3 nucleotides: TGTGCCAGCAGTTTACTTCCGGGACTAGCGGGGGTCGAGCAGTACTTC.

CDR3 DNA sequence: TGCGCCAGCAGCCAAGATGGGAGCTCTGGAAACACCATATATTTT. Protein: CASSQDGSSGNTIYF. The genes are TRBV4-3 and TRBJ1-3; D is uncertain. Trimming pared 0 bases from V and 0 bases from J, leaving 6 bases between. Germline V lookup: CDR1 LGHNA, CDR2 YSLEER. This CDR3 has 15 amino acids.